These 10 T cell receptor beta chains share one sample of origin, sequenced in a study of blood T cell repertoires in COVID-19. Generated by immunoSEQ multiplex PCR, the TCRdb table keeps only in-frame clones and is missing some. The sample lists 200,000 or so clones; less than 90% were seen once. Sequenced sample: PBMCs or T cells enriched from blood (not recorded which). The receptor source for this set is a woman in her thirties who had recovered from COVID-19.

Turning to this clone: The junction departs from the called germline gene at one end, perhaps through a read error. The chain recombines TRBV3-1 (or the pseudogene TRBV3-2) with TRBJ2-5, with TRBD2 as a possible D gene (6 bases). CDR1 LGHDT and CDR2 YNNKEL come from the germline V gene (reference sequence). This CDR3 contains 9 residues. For the CDR3, the DNA is TGTGCCAGCAGCCAAGGGGAGGACTTC. Translated: CASSQGEDF.

The chain joins TRBV5-1 to TRBJ2-1; TRBD2 is a possible D gene (6 bases). Germline values: CDR1 SGHRS, CDR2 YFSETQ. V was trimmed by 0 bases and J by 2 bases, leaving 12 bases between them. The CDR3 runs to 16 residues. The CDR3 coding sequence is TGCGCCAGCAGCTTGGGGGGGGAAACCGCCTACAATGAGCAGTTCTTC. Translating it yields CASSLGGETAYNEQFF.

This sequence joins TRBV7-2 and TRBJ2-3; D may be TRBD2 (6 bases). Trimming stripped 5 bases from V and 2 bases from J, with 11 bases between. The CDR3 totals 14 residues. Germline V gene lookup returns CDR1 SGHTA and CDR2 FQGNSA. CDR3 sequence: CASSNRRDTDTQYF. In DNA form, the CDR3 reads TGTGCCAGCAGCAATCGGAGGGACACAGATACGCAGTATTTT.

This chain links TRBV19 with TRBJ2-5; 11 bases align to TRBD2. Germline trimming cut 6 bases from V and 3 bases from J; bases unmatched to any gene: 12. Per germline, CDR1 LNHDA and CDR2 SQIVND (reference sequence). The CDR3 has 17 residues. The CDR3 sequence is CASSTLYLTSGEETQYF. The CDR3 DNA sequence: TGTGCCAGTAGCACACTCTACCTGACTAGCGGGGAAGAGACCCAGTACTTC.

The rearrangement links TRBV7-9 to TRBJ1-1; D may be TRBD1 (6 bases). Germline V CDR1 and CDR2: SEHNR, FQNEAQ (reference sequence). V lost 1 base and J 7 bases, leaving 10 bases between the germline ends. The CDR3 loop spans 13 amino acids. CDR3 sequence: CASSLGTGLEAFF. CDR3 in DNA: TGTGCCAGCAGCTTAGGAACAGGGCTTGAAGCTTTCTTT.

The rearrangement uses TRBV7-2 and TRBJ1-2; 8 bases are shared with TRBD1. The CDR3 has 11 residues. CDR1 and CDR2 from the germline V gene are SGHTA and FQGNSA. The trim removed 5 bases at V and 8 bases at J, leaving 1 base unmatched. The CDR3 DNA reads as TGTGCCAGCAGCCGGACAGGGGGCTACACCTTC. Encoded protein: CASSRTGGYTF. Based on the CDR3 plus reference TRBV7-2 and TRBJ1-2, the full variable domain is GAGVSQSPSNKVTEKGKDVELRCDPISGHTALYWYRQSLGQGLEFLIYFQGNSAPDKSGLPSDRFSAERTGGSVSTLTIQRTQQEDSAVYLCASSRTGGYTFGSGTRLTVV.

The chain combines TRBV7-2 with TRBJ2-7; 9 bases are shared with TRBD2. CDR1 is SGHTA and CDR2 is FQGNSA in the germline V gene. The CDR3 covers 13 residues. V was pared by 3 bases and J by 3 bases, with 0 bases of the junction left unmatched. CDR3 bases: TGTGCCAGCAGCTTGCGGGGGGGCTACGAGCAGTACTTC. Its translation is CASSLRGGYEQYF.

The chain is built from TRBV7-2 and TRBJ2-1; a weak D match, TRBD1 (6 bases). The germline V gene has CDR1 SGHTA and CDR2 FQGNSA. V was cut by 3 bases and J by 4 bases, with 16 bases left in between. This CDR3 comprises 16 residues. This chain's CDR3 is CASSFDGQSQYNEQFF. The CDR3, as DNA: TGTGCCAGCAGCTTTGATGGACAGAGCCAATACAATGAGCAGTTCTTC.

V is TRBV27 and J is TRBJ2-2; D call uncertain. Deletions cut 3 bases from V and 4 bases from J, with 6 bases between. Germline V CDR1 and CDR2: MNHEY, SMNVEV (reference sequence). This CDR3 region has 13 residues. The CDR3 coding sequence is TGTGCCAGCAGTTTCGTCGGCACCGGGGAGCTGTTTTTT. Protein sequence: CASSFVGTGELFF.

The chain links TRBV9 to TRBJ2-5; D is perhaps TRBD2 (6 bases). The CDR3 is 15 amino acids. From germline, CDR1 is SGDLS and CDR2 YYNGEE. Trimming removed 4 bases at V and 2 bases at J, with 15 bases between. CDR3 DNA sequence: TGTGCCAGCAGCATCTTTGAGGGACTTCAAGAGACCCAGTACTTC. Its translation is CASSIFEGLQETQYF.